These 30 T cell receptor beta chains share one sample of origin, sequenced in a study of blood T cell repertoires in COVID-19. TCRdb keeps only in-frame clones here, not all; method: immunoSEQ multiplex PCR. The table includes some 120,000 clones, approximately 90% detected once. Sequenced input: peripheral blood. The receptors were gathered from a human donor in a cohort sampled during active COVID-19.

J is TRBJ2-3 and V is TRBV5-1; TRBD2 agrees at 9 bases. Germline trimming cut 0 bases from V and 4 bases from J; bases unmatched to any gene: 3. The CDR3 length is 15 residues. Germline values: CDR1 SGHRS, CDR2 YFSETQ. CDR3 DNA sequence: TGCGCCAGCAGCTTGGGAGTAGCGGGAGCAGATACGCAGTATTTT. This translates into CASSLGVAGADTQYF.

The genes are TRBV4-1 and TRBJ1-4, with 9 bases fitting TRBD1. The CDR3 totals 16 residues. Unmatched junction bases numbered 6, after V lost 5 bases and J lost 2 bases. Germline-derived CDR1 and CDR2 are MGHRA and YSYEKL. The CDR3 DNA sequence: TGCGCCAGCAGCACTCGACAGGGGGGGACTAATGAAAAACTGTTTTTT. Translated: CASSTRQGGTNEKLFF.

This clone was picked up one time. In the same sample, other DNA sequences code for this CDR3. The genes are TRBV4-1 and TRBJ2-2; the match to TRBD1 covers 9 bases. The trim removed 1 base at V and 0 bases at J, leaving 0 bases unmatched. Germline V gives CDR1 MGHRA, CDR2 YSYEKL. This CDR3 region has 16 residues. CDR3 sequence: CASSQGQGANTGELFF. DNA for the CDR3: TGCGCCAGCAGCCAAGGACAGGGGGCGAACACCGGGGAGCTGTTTTTT.

V usage is TRBV6-2 or TRBV6-3 and J usage is TRBJ2-7; D is unclear. V gave up 2 bases and J gave up 2 bases, with 10 bases separating them. CDR1 and CDR2 (germline): MNHEY, SVGEGT. The CDR3 runs to 14 residues. The CDR3, as DNA: TGTGCCAGCAGTTACCCGGTCCTAACCTACGAGCAGTACTTC. Protein sequence: CASSYPVLTYEQYF.

The CDR3: CASSEGGDSNQPQHF. CDR3 sequence (DNA): TGTGCCAGCAGTGAAGGGGGCGATAGCAATCAGCCCCAGCATTTT. The chain is built from TRBV25-1 and TRBJ1-5, with D maybe TRBD1 (6 bases). Germline V lookup: CDR1 MGHDK, CDR2 SYGVNS. V lost 2 bases to trimming and J lost 0 bases, with 8 bases between them. The CDR3 spans 15 residues.

The chain recombines TRBV13 with TRBJ2-1; TRBD2 is a possible D gene (6 bases). With 0 bases removed from V and 12 bases from J, the gap between germline ends came to 6 bases. CDR1 is PRHDT and CDR2 is FYEKMQ in the germline V gene (reference sequence). The CDR3 is 11 residues long. The CDR3 loop is CASSLGGGQFF. CDR3 in DNA: TGTGCCAGCAGCTTAGGGGGAGGGCAGTTCTTC.

The V and J genes are TRBV4-2 and TRBJ2-3; possibly TRBD2 for D (5 bases). The CDR3 consists of 17 residues. CDR1 and CDR2 from the germline V gene are LGHNA and YNFKEQ. The V gene lost 0 bases and the J gene lost 2 bases, with 15 bases spanning the gap. In nucleotides, the CDR3 is TGTGCCAGCAGCCAAGAAAGCGGTCGGGTATACACAGATACGCAGTATTTT. This encodes CASSQESGRVYTDTQYF.

This clone was picked up one time. The chain has TRBV5-6 and TRBJ1-1; 7 bases fit TRBD1. This CDR3 region has 14 residues. Germline assignment: CDR1 SGHDT and CDR2 YYEEEE. Trimming removed 4 bases from V and 6 bases from J; junction bases left unmatched: 9. The CDR3 region has the DNA TGTGCCAGCAGCCGGGACAGAAGATTAGCTGAAGCTTTCTTT. Translating gives CASSRDRRLAEAFF.

This chain joins TRBV7-9 and TRBJ2-5; D call uncertain. The CDR3 consists of 13 residues. Germline CDR1 and CDR2: SEHNR and FQNEAQ (reference sequence). V shed 4 bases and J shed 2 bases, with 8 bases lying between them. The CDR3 DNA sequence: TGTGCCAGCAGCTATGGCTCGCAAGAGACCCAGTACTTC. Amino acid sequence: CASSYGSQETQYF.

Notes on this clone: A junction end diverges from the germline sequence, so it may reflect a read error. The chain joins TRBV24-1 to TRBJ2-3; 8 bases map to TRBD1. Germline CDR1 is KGHDR and CDR2 is SFDVKD. This CDR3 comprises 13 residues. In DNA form, the CDR3 reads TGTGGCACCCGGGACAGGACTGGGGATACGCAGTATTTT. It specifies CGTRDRTGDTQYF.

The chain is built from TRBV6-1 and TRBJ1-5; no definite D call. Germline values: CDR1 MNHNS, CDR2 SASEGT. V was pared by 1 base and J by 0 bases, with 4 bases between. The CDR3 has 14 residues. CDR3 bases: TGTGCCAGCAGTGAAGGTTATAGCAATCAGCCCCAGCATTTT. Protein: CASSEGYSNQPQHF.

The chain carries TRBV6-5 and TRBJ1-1, with D unclear. CDR1 is MNHEY and CDR2 is SVGAGI in the germline V gene. The CDR3 spans 14 residues. V shed 3 bases and J shed 1 base, with 9 bases lying between them. CDR3 nucleotides: TGTGCCAGCAGTTATAGTGGAGCGAACACTGAAGCTTTCTTT. Protein: CASSYSGANTEAFF.

The CDR3 reads CASSPGTNQNIQYF. CDR3 coding DNA: TGTGCCAGCAGCCCGGGGACTAACCAAAACATTCAGTACTTC. This chain links TRBV9 with TRBJ2-4, with 7 bases aligning to TRBD2. The CDR3 totals 14 residues. V was pared by 4 bases and J by 5 bases, with 6 bases of the junction left unmatched. Germline V gene lookup returns CDR1 SGDLS and CDR2 YYNGEE.

This clone was seen a handful of times. In DNA, the CDR3 is TGTGCCAGCAGCCCTTTTTCCCCGGGGGAGCAGTACTTC. This sequence encodes CASSPFSPGEQYF. The chain employs TRBV14 and TRBJ2-7; D possibly corresponds to TRBD2 (5 bases). With 4 bases removed from V and 7 bases from J, the gap between germline ends came to 14 bases. The CDR3 extends over 13 amino acids. Germline V CDR1 and CDR2: SGHDN, FVKESK.

V and J are TRBV2 and TRBJ2-7; 7 bases are a match to TRBD1. The junction had 13 bases not matched to a gene; V was cut back by 6 bases and J by 2 bases. Germline V gives CDR1 SNHLY, CDR2 FYNNEI. The CDR3 covers 16 residues. CDR3 protein: CASRQFRDRVTYEQYF. The CDR3 DNA is TGTGCCAGCAGACAATTTCGGGACAGAGTTACCTACGAGCAGTACTTC.

The chain recombines TRBV6-5 with TRBJ1-1; possibly TRBD1 for D (5 bases). Per the germline V gene, CDR1 is MNHEY and CDR2 is SVGAGI. This CDR3 contains 15 residues. The V end was cut by 2 bases, the J end by 1 base, with 11 bases between. The CDR3 sequence: CASSYGASANTEAFF. The CDR3 DNA reads TGTGCCAGCAGTTACGGGGCGTCGGCGAACACTGAAGCTTTCTTT.

The DNA for the CDR3 is TGTGCCAGCAGCTCATTCGGGTTATCTAATTCACCCCTCCACTTT. Residues: CASSSFGLSNSPLHF. The chain is built from TRBV5-6 and TRBJ1-6; D is undetermined. This CDR3 contains 15 residues. Trimming took off 3 bases at V and 6 bases at J, with 13 bases between the two ends. Germline V gene sequence: CDR1 SGHDT, CDR2 YYEEEE.

The rearrangement links TRBV19 to TRBJ2-7, with TRBD1 matching over 9 bases. CDR1 and CDR2 (germline): LNHDA, SQIVND (reference sequence). The CDR3 runs to 16 residues. V trimming: 5 bases; J trimming: 5 bases; junction bases outside the gene matches: 13. CDR3 sequence: CASSVWTGDNFHEQYF. DNA for the CDR3: TGTGCCAGTAGTGTTTGGACAGGGGATAACTTCCACGAGCAGTACTTC.

This rearrangement joins TRBV10-2 to TRBJ2-2, with 9 bases fitting TRBD1. The V and J ends lost 6 bases and 6 bases, in that order; junction bases with no gene match: 8. There are 15 residues in the CDR3. The germline V gene has CDR1 WSHSY and CDR2 SAAADI. The CDR3 region is CASSPGTGRAGELFF. The CDR3, as DNA: TGCGCCAGCAGCCCCGGGACAGGGCGGGCCGGGGAGCTGTTTTTT.

J is TRBJ1-1 and V is TRBV4-1; D gene uncertain. The germline gives CDR1 MGHRA, CDR2 YSYEKL. This CDR3 has 14 amino acids. Trimming removed 1 base at V and 0 bases at J, with 6 bases between. The CDR3 coding sequence is TGCGCCAGCAGCCAAGCACTGATGAACACTGAAGCTTTCTTT. Encoded protein: CASSQALMNTEAFF.

The rearrangement uses TRBV27 and TRBJ2-1, with 12 bases fitting TRBD2. The junction had 9 bases not matched to a gene; V was cut back by 5 bases and J by 13 bases. Germline CDR1 is MNHEY and CDR2 is SMNVEV (reference sequence). CDR3 length: 14 amino acids. The CDR3 loop reads CASSPTSGGLLQFF. The CDR3 DNA follows: TGTGCCAGCAGTCCGACTAGCGGGGGATTACTCCAGTTCTTC.

This clone has just one count. The chain employs TRBV5-6 and TRBJ2-6; 8 bases line up with TRBD2. V shed 3 bases and J 0 bases; nucleotides not matched to a gene: 11. Germline-derived CDR1 and CDR2 are SGHDT and YYEEEE. The CDR3 contains 19 residues. Here the CDR3 reads CASSSVAGRLPSGANVLTF. The CDR3, as DNA: TGTGCCAGCAGCTCGGTAGCGGGGCGCTTACCCTCTGGGGCCAACGTCCTGACTTTC.

This clone was detected only once. This chain links TRBV19 with TRBJ1-5; 12 bases match TRBD1. CDR3 length equals 15 residues. V shed 5 bases and J 5 bases; nucleotides not matched to a gene: 4. Germline-derived CDR1 and CDR2 are LNHDA and SQIVND (reference sequence). The CDR3 region has the DNA TGTGCCAGTAGTCTCGGGACAGGGGGCGATCAGCCCCAGCATTTT. Its protein product is CASSLGTGGDQPQHF. Full variable domain (rest looked up from reference TRBV19 and TRBJ1-5): DGGITQSPKYLFRKEGQNVTLSCEQNLNHDAMYWYRQDPGQGLRLIYYSQIVNDFQKGDIAEGYSVSREKKESFPLTVTSAQKNPTAFYLCASSLGTGGDQPQHFGDGTRLSIL.

This sequence joins TRBV6-1 and TRBJ1-4, with TRBD1 matching 8 bases. Germline assignment: CDR1 MNHNS and CDR2 SASEGT. CDR3 length: 18 amino acids. J gave up 5 bases and V 0 bases, and 11 bases lay outside the gene matches. The CDR3 loop reads CASSEAWAGGAGNEKLFF. CDR3 nucleotides: TGTGCCAGCAGTGAAGCGTGGGCAGGGGGCGCGGGGAATGAAAAACTGTTTTTT.

V usage is TRBV5-1 and J usage is TRBJ2-1; D is perhaps TRBD2 (6 bases). The germline V gene encodes CDR1 SGHRS and CDR2 YFSETQ. The CDR3 has 15 amino acids. V was clipped by 4 bases and J by 6 bases, with 17 bases between them. CDR3 region: CASSPLAPPSNEQFF. CDR3 in DNA: TGCGCCAGCAGCCCTCTAGCGCCCCCGAGCAATGAGCAGTTCTTC.

The chain combines TRBV18 with TRBJ1-1; no definite D call. Trimming took off 6 bases at V and 0 bases at J, with 11 bases between the two ends. This CDR3 is built from 14 residues. Germline CDR1 is KGHSH and CDR2 is LQKENI. In DNA form, the CDR3 reads TGTGCCAGCTCGGCGGGGAGCATGAACACTGAAGCTTTCTTT. This translates into CASSAGSMNTEAFF.

The chain recombines TRBV29-1 with TRBJ1-1; no definite D call. Trimming left V 4 bases short and J 4 bases short, with 10 bases between. Looked up from germline, CDR1 is SQVTM and CDR2 is ANQGSEA. CDR3 size: 12 residues. The CDR3 reads CSVVERGTEAFF. The CDR3 nucleotides are TGCAGCGTTGTTGAGAGAGGCACTGAAGCTTTCTTT. Drawing the rest from reference TRBV29-1 and TRBJ1-1, the complete variable domain is SAVISQKPSRDICQRGTSLTIQCQVDSQVTMMFWYRQQPGQSLTLIATANQGSEATYESGFVIDKFPISRPNLTFSTLTVSNMSPEDSSIYLCSVVERGTEAFFGQGTRLTVV.

The chain links TRBV18 to TRBJ2-6; no clear D. Germline-derived CDR1 and CDR2 are KGHSH and LQKENI. V gave up 0 bases and J gave up 0 bases, with 6 bases separating them. This CDR3 has 16 residues. Written as DNA, the CDR3 is TGTGCCAGCTCACCACCGTGGAGCTCTGGGGCCAACGTCCTGACTTTC. Translation: CASSPPWSSGANVLTF.

The rearrangement links TRBV27 to TRBJ1-2; D gene uncertain. Germline V gene sequence: CDR1 MNHEY, CDR2 SMNVEV (reference sequence). The length of the CDR3 is 15 residues. V was shortened by 6 bases and J by 3 bases, with 17 bases between the two germline ends. The CDR3 here is CASRSLIPGYYGYTF. The CDR3 region has the DNA TGTGCCAGCAGGTCCCTCATCCCGGGTTACTATGGCTACACCTTC.

The CDR3 region is CASSLSGANVLTF. The CDR3 coding sequence is TGTGCCAGCAGTCTCTCTGGGGCCAACGTCCTGACTTTC. This rearrangement joins TRBV6-5 to TRBJ2-6; no reliable D call. V was shortened by 5 bases and J by 0 bases, with 2 bases between the two germline ends. Germline CDR1 and CDR2: MNHEY and SVGAGI. The CDR3 is 13 amino acids.